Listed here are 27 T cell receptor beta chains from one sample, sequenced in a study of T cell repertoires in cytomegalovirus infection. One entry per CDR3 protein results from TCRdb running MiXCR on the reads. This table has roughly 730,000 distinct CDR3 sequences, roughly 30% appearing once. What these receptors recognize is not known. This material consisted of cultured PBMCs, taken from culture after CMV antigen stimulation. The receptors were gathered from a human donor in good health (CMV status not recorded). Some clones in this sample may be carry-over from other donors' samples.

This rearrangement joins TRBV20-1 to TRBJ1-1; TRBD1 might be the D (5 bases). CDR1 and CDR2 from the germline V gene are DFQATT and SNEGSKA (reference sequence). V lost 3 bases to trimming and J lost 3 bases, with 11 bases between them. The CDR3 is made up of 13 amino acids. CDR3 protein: CSARTGGDTEAFF. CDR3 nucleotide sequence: TGCAGTGCTAGGACTGGGGGTGACACTGAAGCTTTCTTT.

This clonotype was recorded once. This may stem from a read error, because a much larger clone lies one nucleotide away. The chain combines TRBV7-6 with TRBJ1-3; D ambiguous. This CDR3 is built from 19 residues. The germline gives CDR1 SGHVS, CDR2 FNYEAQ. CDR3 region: CTSSLASWQPDPSGNTIYF. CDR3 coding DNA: TGTACCAGCAGCTTAGCGAGTTGGCAGCCGGACCCCTCTGGAAACACCATATATTTT.

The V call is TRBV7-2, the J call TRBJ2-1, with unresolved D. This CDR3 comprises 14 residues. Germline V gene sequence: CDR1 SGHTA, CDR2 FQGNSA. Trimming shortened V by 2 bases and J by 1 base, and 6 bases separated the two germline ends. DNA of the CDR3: TGTGCCAGCAGCTTAAAGGCTTCCTACAATGAGCAGTTCTTC. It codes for CASSLKASYNEQFF. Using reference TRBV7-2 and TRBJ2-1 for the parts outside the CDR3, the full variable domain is GAGVSQSPSNKVTEKGKDVELRCDPISGHTALYWYRQSLGQGLEFLIYFQGNSAPDKSGLPSDRFSAERTGGSVSTLTIQRTQQEDSAVYLCASSLKASYNEQFFGPGTRLTVL.

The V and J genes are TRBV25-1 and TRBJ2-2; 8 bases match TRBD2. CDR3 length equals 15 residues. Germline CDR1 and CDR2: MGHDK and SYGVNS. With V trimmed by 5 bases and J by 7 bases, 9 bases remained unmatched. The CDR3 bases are TGTGCCAGCAGTTCCCGGGGGGGCGCGGACGGGGAGCTGTTTTTT. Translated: CASSSRGGADGELFF.

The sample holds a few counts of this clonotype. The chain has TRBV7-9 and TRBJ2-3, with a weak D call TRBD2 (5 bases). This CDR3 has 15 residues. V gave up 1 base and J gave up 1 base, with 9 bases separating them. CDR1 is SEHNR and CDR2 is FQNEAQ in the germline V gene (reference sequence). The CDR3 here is CASSLEAVGTDTQYF. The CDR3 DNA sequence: TGTGCCAGCAGCTTAGAAGCGGTTGGCACAGATACGCAGTATTTT.

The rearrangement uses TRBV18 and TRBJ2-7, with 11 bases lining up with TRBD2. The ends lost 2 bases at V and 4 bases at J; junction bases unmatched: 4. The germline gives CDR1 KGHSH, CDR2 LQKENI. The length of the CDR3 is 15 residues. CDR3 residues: CASSPETSGIYEQYF. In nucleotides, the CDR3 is TGTGCCAGCTCACCAGAGACTAGCGGGATTTACGAGCAGTACTTC.

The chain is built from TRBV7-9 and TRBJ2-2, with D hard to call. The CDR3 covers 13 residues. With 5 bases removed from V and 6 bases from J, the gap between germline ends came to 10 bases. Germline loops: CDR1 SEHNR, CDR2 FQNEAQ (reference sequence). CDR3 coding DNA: TGTGCCAGCAGCGTCTTTGGTTCCGGGGAGCTGTTTTTT. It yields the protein CASSVFGSGELFF.

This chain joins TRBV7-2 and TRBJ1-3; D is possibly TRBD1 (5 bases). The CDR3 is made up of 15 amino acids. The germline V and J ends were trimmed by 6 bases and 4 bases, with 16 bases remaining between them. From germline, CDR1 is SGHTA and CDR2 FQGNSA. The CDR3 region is CASREGWQGGNTIYF. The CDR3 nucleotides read TGTGCCAGCAGAGAAGGGTGGCAGGGAGGAAACACCATATATTTT.

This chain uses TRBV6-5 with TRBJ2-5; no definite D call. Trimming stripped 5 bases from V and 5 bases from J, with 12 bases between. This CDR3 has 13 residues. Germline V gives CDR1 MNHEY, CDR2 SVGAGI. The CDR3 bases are TGTGCCAGCAGTGGGTCTGAACTCGAGACCCAGTACTTC. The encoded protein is CASSGSELETQYF.

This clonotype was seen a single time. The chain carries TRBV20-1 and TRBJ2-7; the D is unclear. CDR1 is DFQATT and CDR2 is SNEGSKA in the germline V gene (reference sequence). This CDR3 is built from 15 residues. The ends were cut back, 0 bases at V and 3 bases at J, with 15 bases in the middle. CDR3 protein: CSARDTTDSGYEQYF. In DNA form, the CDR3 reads TGCAGTGCTAGAGATACGACGGATTCAGGCTACGAGCAGTACTTC.

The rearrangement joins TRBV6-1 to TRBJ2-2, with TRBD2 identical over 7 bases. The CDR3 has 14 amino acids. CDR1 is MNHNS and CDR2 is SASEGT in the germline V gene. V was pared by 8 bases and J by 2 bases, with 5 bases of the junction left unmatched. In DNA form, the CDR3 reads TGTGCCAGCGCGGGACTACGAAACACCGGGGAGCTGTTTTTT. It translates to CASAGLRNTGELFF.

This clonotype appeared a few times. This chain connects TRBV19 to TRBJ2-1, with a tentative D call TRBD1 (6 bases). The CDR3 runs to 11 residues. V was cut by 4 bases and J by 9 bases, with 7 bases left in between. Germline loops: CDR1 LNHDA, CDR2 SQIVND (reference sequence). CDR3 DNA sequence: TGTGCCAGTAGTACCAGGGGTGAGCAGTTCTTC. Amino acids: CASSTRGEQFF.

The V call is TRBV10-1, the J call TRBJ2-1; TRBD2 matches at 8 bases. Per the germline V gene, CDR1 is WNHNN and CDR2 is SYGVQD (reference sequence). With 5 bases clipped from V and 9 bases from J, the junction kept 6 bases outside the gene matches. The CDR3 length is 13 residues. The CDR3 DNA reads TGCGCCAGCAGTCCCGGGACTAGTGGTGAGCAGTTCTTC. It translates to CASSPGTSGEQFF.

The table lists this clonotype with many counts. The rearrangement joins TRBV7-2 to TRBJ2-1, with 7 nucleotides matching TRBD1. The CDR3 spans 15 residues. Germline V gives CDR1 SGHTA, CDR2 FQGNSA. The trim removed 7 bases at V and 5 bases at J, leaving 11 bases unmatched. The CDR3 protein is CASIAQSTGDNEQFF. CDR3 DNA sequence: TGTGCCAGCATCGCCCAGTCTACAGGGGACAATGAGCAGTTCTTC.

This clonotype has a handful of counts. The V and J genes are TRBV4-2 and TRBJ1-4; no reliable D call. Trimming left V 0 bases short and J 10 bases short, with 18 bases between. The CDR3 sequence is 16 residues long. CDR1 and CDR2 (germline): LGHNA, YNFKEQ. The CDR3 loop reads CASSQDNGMGDVKLFF. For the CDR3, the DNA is TGTGCCAGCAGCCAAGATAACGGGATGGGAGATGTAAAACTGTTTTTT.

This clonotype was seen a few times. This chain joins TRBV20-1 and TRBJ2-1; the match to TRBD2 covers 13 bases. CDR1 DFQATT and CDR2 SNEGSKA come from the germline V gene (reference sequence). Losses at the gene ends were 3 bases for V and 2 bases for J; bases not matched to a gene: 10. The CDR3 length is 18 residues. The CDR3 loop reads CSARPRLAGGGTYNEQFF. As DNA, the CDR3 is TGCAGTGCTAGGCCAAGACTAGCGGGAGGTGGGACCTACAATGAGCAGTTCTTC.

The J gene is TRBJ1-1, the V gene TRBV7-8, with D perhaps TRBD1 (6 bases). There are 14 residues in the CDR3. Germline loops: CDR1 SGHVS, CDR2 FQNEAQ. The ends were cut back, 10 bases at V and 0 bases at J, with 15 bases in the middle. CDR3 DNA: TGTGCCACCAAACCCCACAGGGTGAACACTGAAGCTTTCTTT. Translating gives CATKPHRVNTEAFF.

CDR3 DNA: TGTGCCAGCAGTGAAGTCGCCGGGACTAGCGTCATTCCGAACACCGGGGAGCTGTTTTTT. It translates to CASSEVAGTSVIPNTGELFF. The chain couples TRBV2 to TRBJ2-2, with 10 bases identical to TRBD2. Germline trimming cut 1 base from V and 0 bases from J; bases unmatched to any gene: 11. This CDR3 comprises 20 residues. The germline gives CDR1 SNHLY, CDR2 FYNNEI.

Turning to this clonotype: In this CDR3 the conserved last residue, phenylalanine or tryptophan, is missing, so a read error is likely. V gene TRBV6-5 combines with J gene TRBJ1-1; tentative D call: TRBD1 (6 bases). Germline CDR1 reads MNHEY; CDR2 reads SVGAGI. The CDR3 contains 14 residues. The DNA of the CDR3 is TGCGCCAGCAGTCTTAGGGGGGCGTTCGCTGAAGCTTTCTCT. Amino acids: CASSLRGAFAEAFS.

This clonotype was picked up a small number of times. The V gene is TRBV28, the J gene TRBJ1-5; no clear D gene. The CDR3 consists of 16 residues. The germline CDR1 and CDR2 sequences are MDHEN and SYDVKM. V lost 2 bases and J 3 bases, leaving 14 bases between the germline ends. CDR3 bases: TGTGCCAGCAGTTTACGACTCATACTCCCCAATCAGCCCCAGCATTTT. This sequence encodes CASSLRLILPNQPQHF. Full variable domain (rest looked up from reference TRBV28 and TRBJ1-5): DVKVTQSSRYLVKRTGEKVFLECVQDMDHENMFWYRQDPGLGLRLIYFSYDVKMKEKGDIPEGYSVSREKKERFSLILESASTNQTSMYLCASSLRLILPNQPQHFGDGTRLSIL.

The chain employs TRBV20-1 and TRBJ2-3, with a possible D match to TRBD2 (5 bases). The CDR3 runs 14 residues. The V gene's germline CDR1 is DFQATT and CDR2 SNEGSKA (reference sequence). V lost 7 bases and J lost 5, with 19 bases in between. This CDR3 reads CSVTSFSERDTQYF. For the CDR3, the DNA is TGCAGTGTAACTAGTTTCTCGGAACGAGATACGCAGTATTTT.

CDR3 amino acids: CASSLSLGELFF. CDR3 DNA sequence: TGTGCCAGCAGCTTAAGTCTAGGGGAGCTGTTTTTT. The genes are TRBV7-2 and TRBJ2-2; D gene ambiguous. Germline V gives CDR1 SGHTA, CDR2 FQGNSA. The CDR3 totals 12 residues. Trimming removed 2 bases at V and 8 bases at J, with 6 bases between. Supplemented by reference TRBV7-2 and TRBJ2-2, the full variable domain reads GAGVSQSPSNKVTEKGKDVELRCDPISGHTALYWYRQSLGQGLEFLIYFQGNSAPDKSGLPSDRFSAERTGGSVSTLTIQRTQQEDSAVYLCASSLSLGELFFGEGSRLTVL.

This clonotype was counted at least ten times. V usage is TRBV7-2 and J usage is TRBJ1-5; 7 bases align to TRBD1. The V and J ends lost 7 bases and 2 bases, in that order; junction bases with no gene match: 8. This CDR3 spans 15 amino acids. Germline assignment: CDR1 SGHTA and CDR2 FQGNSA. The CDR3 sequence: CASTNQGGGNQPQHF. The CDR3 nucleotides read TGTGCCAGCACCAATCAGGGGGGGGGCAATCAGCCCCAGCATTTT.

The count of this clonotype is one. The chain's CDR3 is CSATGSGRELGEQFF. In DNA, the CDR3 is TGCAGTGCTACCGGCTCTGGGCGGGAGTTGGGTGAGCAGTTCTTC. The chain has TRBV20-1 and TRBJ2-1; TRBD2 aligns across 7 bases. Germline loops: CDR1 DFQATT, CDR2 SNEGSKA (reference sequence). The CDR3 is made up of 15 amino acids. V was pared by 4 bases and J by 9 bases, with 15 bases of the junction left unmatched.

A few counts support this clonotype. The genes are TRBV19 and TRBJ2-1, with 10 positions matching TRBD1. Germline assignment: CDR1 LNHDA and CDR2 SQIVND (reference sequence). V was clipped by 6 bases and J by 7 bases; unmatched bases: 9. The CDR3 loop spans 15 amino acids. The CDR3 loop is CASRDFRDRGNEQFF. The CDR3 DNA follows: TGTGCCAGTAGGGACTTCCGGGACAGGGGTAATGAGCAGTTCTTC.

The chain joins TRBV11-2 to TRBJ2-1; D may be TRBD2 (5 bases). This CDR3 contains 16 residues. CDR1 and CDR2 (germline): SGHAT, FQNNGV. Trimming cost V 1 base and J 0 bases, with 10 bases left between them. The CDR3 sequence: CASSLAVGSSYNEQFF. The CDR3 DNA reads TGTGCCAGCAGCTTAGCCGTGGGGAGCTCCTACAATGAGCAGTTCTTC.

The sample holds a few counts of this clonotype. The CDR3 nucleotides are TGTGCCAGCAGTTACTCGGGAAACAATGAGCAGTTCTTC. Protein: CASSYSGNNEQFF. V is TRBV6-2 or TRBV6-3 and J is TRBJ2-1; no clear D gene. V lost 0 bases and J 5 bases, leaving 5 bases between the germline ends. This CDR3 spans 13 amino acids. Looked up from germline, CDR1 is MNHEY and CDR2 is SVGEGT.